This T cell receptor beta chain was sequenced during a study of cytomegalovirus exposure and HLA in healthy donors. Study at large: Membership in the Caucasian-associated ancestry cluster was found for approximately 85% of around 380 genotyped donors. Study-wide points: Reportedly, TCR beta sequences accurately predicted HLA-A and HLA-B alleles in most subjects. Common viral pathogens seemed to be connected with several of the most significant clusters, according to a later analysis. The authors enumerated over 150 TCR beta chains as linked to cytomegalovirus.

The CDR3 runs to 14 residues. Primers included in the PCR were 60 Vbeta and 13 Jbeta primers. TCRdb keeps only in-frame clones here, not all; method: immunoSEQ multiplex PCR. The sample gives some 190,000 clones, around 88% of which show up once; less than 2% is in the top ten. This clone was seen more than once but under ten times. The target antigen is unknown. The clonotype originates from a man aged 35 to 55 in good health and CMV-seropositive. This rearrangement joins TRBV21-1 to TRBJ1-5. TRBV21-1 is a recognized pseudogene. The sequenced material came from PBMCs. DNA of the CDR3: TGTGCCAGCAGCAAACCGGAGGGGAAGCAGCCCCAGCATTTT. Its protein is CASSKPEGKQPQHF.